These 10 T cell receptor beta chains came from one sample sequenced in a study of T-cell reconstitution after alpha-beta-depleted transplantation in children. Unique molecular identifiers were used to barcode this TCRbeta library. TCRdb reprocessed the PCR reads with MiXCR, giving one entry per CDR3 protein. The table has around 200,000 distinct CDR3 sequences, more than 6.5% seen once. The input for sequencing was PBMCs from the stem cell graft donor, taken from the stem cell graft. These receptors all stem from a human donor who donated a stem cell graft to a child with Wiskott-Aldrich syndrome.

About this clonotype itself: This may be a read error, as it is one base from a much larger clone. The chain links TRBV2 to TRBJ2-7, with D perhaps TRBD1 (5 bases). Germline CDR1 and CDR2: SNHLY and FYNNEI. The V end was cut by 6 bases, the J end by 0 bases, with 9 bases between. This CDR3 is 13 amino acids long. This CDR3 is CASRRGSSYEQYF. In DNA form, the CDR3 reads TGTGCCAGCAGAAGGGGCAGCTCCTACGAGCAGTACTTC.

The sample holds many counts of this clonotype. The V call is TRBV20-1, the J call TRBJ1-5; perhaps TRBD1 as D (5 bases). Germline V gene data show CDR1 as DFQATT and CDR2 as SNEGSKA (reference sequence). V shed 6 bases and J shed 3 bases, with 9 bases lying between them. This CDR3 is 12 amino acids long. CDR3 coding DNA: TGCAGTGCACAAGGGACCAATCAGCCCCAGCATTTT. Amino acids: CSAQGTNQPQHF.

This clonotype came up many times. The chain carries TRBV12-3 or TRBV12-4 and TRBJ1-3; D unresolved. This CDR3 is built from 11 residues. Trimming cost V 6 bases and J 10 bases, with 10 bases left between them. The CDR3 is CASRVETTIYF. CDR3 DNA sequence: TGTGCCAGCAGGGTCGAGACTACCATATATTTT.

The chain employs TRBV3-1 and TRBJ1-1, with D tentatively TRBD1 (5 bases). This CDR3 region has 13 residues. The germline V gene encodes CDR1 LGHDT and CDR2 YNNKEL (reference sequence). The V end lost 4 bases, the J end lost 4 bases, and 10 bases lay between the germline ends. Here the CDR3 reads CASSPDGGTEAFF. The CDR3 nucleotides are TGTGCCAGCAGCCCTGACGGGGGCACTGAAGCTTTCTTT. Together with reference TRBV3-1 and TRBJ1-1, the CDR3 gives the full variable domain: DTAVSQTPKYLVTQMGNDKSIKCEQNLGHDTMYWYKQDSKKFLKIMFSYNNKELIINETVPNRFSPKSPDKAHLNLHINSLELGDSAVYFCASSPDGGTEAFFGQGTRLTVV.

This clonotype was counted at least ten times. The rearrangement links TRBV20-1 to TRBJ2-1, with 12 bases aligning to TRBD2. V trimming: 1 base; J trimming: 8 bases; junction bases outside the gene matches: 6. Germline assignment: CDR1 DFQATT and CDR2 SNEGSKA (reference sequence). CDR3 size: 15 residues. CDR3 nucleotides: TGCAGTGCTAGAGTTCTAGCGGGGGGGCCATATGAGCAGTTCTTC. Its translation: CSARVLAGGPYEQFF.

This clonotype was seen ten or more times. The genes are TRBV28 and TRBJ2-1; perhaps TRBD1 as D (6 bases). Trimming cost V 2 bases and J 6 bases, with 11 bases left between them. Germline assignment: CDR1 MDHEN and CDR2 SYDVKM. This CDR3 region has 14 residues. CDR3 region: CASSLPGGLNEQFF. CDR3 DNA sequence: TGTGCCAGCAGTTTACCTGGGGGCCTCAATGAGCAGTTCTTC.

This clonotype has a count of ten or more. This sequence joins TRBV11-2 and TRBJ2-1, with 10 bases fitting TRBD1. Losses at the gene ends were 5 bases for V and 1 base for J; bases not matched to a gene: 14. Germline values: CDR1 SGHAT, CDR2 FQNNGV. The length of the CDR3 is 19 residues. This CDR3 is CASSGFRTGGLGSYNEQFF. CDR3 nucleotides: TGTGCCAGCAGCGGTTTCCGGACAGGGGGTTTAGGGTCCTACAATGAGCAGTTCTTC.

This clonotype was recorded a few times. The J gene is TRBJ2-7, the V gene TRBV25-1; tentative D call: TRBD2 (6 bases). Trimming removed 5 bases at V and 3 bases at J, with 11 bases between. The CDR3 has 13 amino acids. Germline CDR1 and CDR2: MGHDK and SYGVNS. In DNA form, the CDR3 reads TGTGCCAGCAGTATCCTGGGGGGCTACGAGCAGTACTTC. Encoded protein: CASSILGGYEQYF.

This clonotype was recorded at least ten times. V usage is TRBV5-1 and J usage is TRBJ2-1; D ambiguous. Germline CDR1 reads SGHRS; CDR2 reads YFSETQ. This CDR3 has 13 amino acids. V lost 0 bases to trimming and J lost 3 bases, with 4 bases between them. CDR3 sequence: CASSLAVYNEQFF. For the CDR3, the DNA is TGCGCCAGCAGCTTGGCCGTCTACAATGAGCAGTTCTTC.

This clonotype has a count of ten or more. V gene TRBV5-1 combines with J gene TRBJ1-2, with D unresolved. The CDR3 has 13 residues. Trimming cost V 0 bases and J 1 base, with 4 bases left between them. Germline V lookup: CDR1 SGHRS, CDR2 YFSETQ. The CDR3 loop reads CASSLAGNYGYTF. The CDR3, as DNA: TGCGCCAGCAGCTTGGCTGGTAACTATGGCTACACCTTC.